This T cell receptor beta chain was documented in a study of blood T cell repertoires in COVID-19. In the study overall: Collection of acute and convalescent COVID-19 samples took place in the United States, Italy and Spain. PBMCs, B-cell-depleted T cells, or T cells were the source of the cDNA or gDNA that made up the material.

Authors' processing steps: Reference gene primer amplification gave estimated nucleated cell counts. The table came from immunoSEQ multiplex PCR; TCRdb's copy has only in-frame clones and leaves some out. V, J and clone size were drawn from that table, and D and trimming were deduced from the DNA. The sample holds tens of thousands of clones; roughly 88% are singletons and the top ten take around 5%. Germline V CDR1 and CDR2: MNHNY, SVGAGI (reference sequence). Trimming stripped 2 bases from V and 1 base from J, with 11 bases between. The CDR3 extends over 16 amino acids. The sample taken for sequencing was peripheral blood. This sequence joins TRBV6-6 and TRBJ2-2; a possible D gene is TRBD1 (6 bases). The receptor comes from a woman in her 70s with active COVID-19. The CDR3 is CASSYRTALNTGELFF. In nucleotides, the CDR3 is TGTGCCAGCAGTTACCGGACAGCCTTGAACACCGGGGAGCTGTTTTTT.